A selection of T cell receptor beta chains follows, all from one sample in a study of blood T cell repertoires in COVID-19. Some clones are missing from TCRdb's copy, which holds only in-frame ones; the method was immunoSEQ multiplex PCR. The sample holds 110,000 to 150,000 clones, less than 80% seen once. The sequenced material came from peripheral blood. Every receptor here comes from a man in his sixties with acute or convalescent COVID-19. The CDR3 runs from the conserved cysteine through the conserved F or W. Fields, in order: CDR3 protein, CDR3 DNA, V gene, clone size, D gene, J gene. The D gene is left open where the match is weak. Clone size appears in some rows only: once, few, many, or a class for an expanded clone.

cdr3_aa: CASSLGSSYNSPLHF
cdr3_nt: TGTGCCAGCAGCTTGGGGAGCTCCTATAATTCACCCCTCCACTTT
v_call: TRBV5-5
clone_size: NA
d_call: NA
j_call: TRBJ1-6

cdr3_aa: CASSEGGNSNQPQHF
cdr3_nt: TGTGCCAGCAGTGAAGGCGGTAATAGCAATCAGCCCCAGCATTTT
v_call: TRBV6-1
clone_size: NA
d_call: NA
j_call: TRBJ1-5

cdr3_aa: CASSQDHQGAQPQHF
cdr3_nt: TGCGCCAGCAGCCAAGATCACCAGGGGGCCCAGCCCCAGCATTTT
v_call: TRBV4-1
clone_size: NA
d_call: TRBD1
j_call: TRBJ1-5

cdr3_aa: CASSLGGGRPLGYTF
cdr3_nt: TGTGCCAGCAGCTTAGGAGGGGGACGGCCTCTGGGCTACACCTTC
v_call: TRBV7-2
clone_size: NA
d_call: NA
j_call: TRBJ1-2

cdr3_aa: CATGTGSHNYGYTF
cdr3_nt: TGTGCCACCGGGACAGGGAGCCATAACTATGGCTACACCTTC
v_call: TRBV2
clone_size: few
d_call: TRBD1
j_call: TRBJ1-2

cdr3_aa: CATSDFEDTDTQYF
cdr3_nt: TGTGCCACCAGTGATTTCGAGGACACAGATACGCAGTATTTT
v_call: TRBV24-1
clone_size: NA
d_call: NA
j_call: TRBJ2-3

cdr3_aa: CASSLFPDSGNTIYF
cdr3_nt: TGTGCCAGCAGCTTGTTCCCAGACTCTGGAAACACCATATATTTT
v_call: TRBV5-4
clone_size: NA
d_call: NA
j_call: TRBJ1-3

cdr3_aa: CASSQRLAYNEQFF
cdr3_nt: TGCGCCAGCAGCCAAAGACTAGCTTACAATGAGCAGTTCTTC
v_call: TRBV4-1
clone_size: NA
d_call: TRBD2
j_call: TRBJ2-1

cdr3_aa: CASSYSVGGADTGELFF
cdr3_nt: TGTGCCAGCAGTTACTCGGTAGGGGGCGCGGACACCGGGGAGCTGTTTTTT
v_call: TRBV6-2/TRBV6-3
clone_size: NA
d_call: TRBD1
j_call: TRBJ2-2

cdr3_aa: CASSFGPRDTEAFF
cdr3_nt: TGTGCCAGCAGCTTCGGGCCGAGGGACACTGAAGCTTTCTTT
v_call: TRBV5-6
clone_size: NA
d_call: NA
j_call: TRBJ1-1

cdr3_aa: CASSKGHRCSGNTIYF
cdr3_nt: TGTGCCAGCAGCAAGGGTCACAGGTGCTCTGGAAACACCATATATTTT
v_call: TRBV21-1
clone_size: NA
d_call: NA
j_call: TRBJ1-3

cdr3_aa: CASSLGGEETQYF
cdr3_nt: TGTGCCAGCAGCCTTGGAGGGGAAGAGACCCAGTACTTC
v_call: TRBV5-5
clone_size: once
d_call: NA
j_call: TRBJ2-5

cdr3_aa: CASSPRNTEFFADF
cdr3_nt: TGTGCCAGCAGCCCCCGGAACACCGAATTTTTTGCGGATTTT
v_call: TRBV28
clone_size: NA
d_call: NA
j_call: TRBJ1-3

cdr3_aa: CASSYDGESSGNTIYF
cdr3_nt: TGTGCCAGCAGTTATGACGGAGAGAGCTCTGGAAACACCATATATTTT
v_call: TRBV6-6
clone_size: NA
d_call: NA
j_call: TRBJ1-3

cdr3_aa: CASSPNRESGKLFF
cdr3_nt: TGTGCCAGCAGCCCCAACAGGGAATCCGGAAAACTGTTTTTT
v_call: TRBV21-1
clone_size: few
d_call: NA
j_call: TRBJ1-4

cdr3_aa: CASSLRQGAYEQYF
cdr3_nt: TGTGCCAGCAGCTTGCGACAGGGAGCCTACGAGCAGTACTTC
v_call: TRBV28
clone_size: NA
d_call: TRBD1
j_call: TRBJ2-7

cdr3_aa: CASSLSGRVYEQYF
cdr3_nt: TGTGCCAGCAGTTTAAGCGGGAGGGTATACGAGCAGTACTTC
v_call: TRBV27
clone_size: NA
d_call: TRBD2
j_call: TRBJ2-7

cdr3_aa: CASSPGRDNEQYF
cdr3_nt: TGTGCCAGCTCACCTGGCAGGGACAACGAGCAGTACTTC
v_call: TRBV18
clone_size: few
d_call: NA
j_call: TRBJ2-7

cdr3_aa: CASSVSSANQETQYF
cdr3_nt: TGCGCCAGCAGCGTGTCTAGCGCTAACCAAGAGACCCAGTACTTC
v_call: TRBV5-1
clone_size: few
d_call: NA
j_call: TRBJ2-5

cdr3_aa: CASSQERGRETQYF
cdr3_nt: TGTGCCAGCAGCCAAGAAAGGGGGCGGGAGACCCAGTACTTC
v_call: TRBV4-2
clone_size: once
d_call: TRBD1
j_call: TRBJ2-5

cdr3_aa: CASSLRGVYGYTF
cdr3_nt: TGTGCCAGCAGTTTAAGGGGCGTCTATGGCTACACCTTC
v_call: TRBV27
clone_size: few
d_call: NA
j_call: TRBJ1-2

cdr3_aa: CASSLSTGGAETQYF
cdr3_nt: TGCGCCAGCAGCTTGAGTACAGGGGGCGCAGAGACCCAGTACTTC
v_call: TRBV5-1
clone_size: NA
d_call: TRBD1
j_call: TRBJ2-5

cdr3_aa: CASSYLHGRGLNQPQHF
cdr3_nt: TGTGCCAGCAGTTACCTCCATGGCAGGGGGCTTAATCAGCCCCAGCATTTT
v_call: TRBV6-2/TRBV6-3
clone_size: NA
d_call: TRBD1
j_call: TRBJ1-5

cdr3_aa: CASSTGQTNEKLFF
cdr3_nt: TGCGCCAGCAGCACCGGACAAACTAATGAAAAACTGTTTTTT
v_call: TRBV5-1
clone_size: NA
d_call: NA
j_call: TRBJ1-4

cdr3_aa: CASSPRLAGNEQYF
cdr3_nt: TGTGCCAGCAGCCCACGACTAGCCGGGAACGAGCAGTACTTC
v_call: TRBV14
clone_size: NA
d_call: TRBD2
j_call: TRBJ2-7

cdr3_aa: CASSFLPGSGPTYEQYF
cdr3_nt: TGTGCCAGCAGTTTCCTCCCGGGGAGCGGGCCTACCTACGAGCAGTACTTC
v_call: TRBV27
clone_size: NA
d_call: NA
j_call: TRBJ2-7

cdr3_aa: CASSHPTGAFYGYTF
cdr3_nt: TGCGCCAGCAGCCACCCGACAGGGGCCTTCTATGGCTACACCTTC
v_call: TRBV4-1
clone_size: NA
d_call: TRBD1
j_call: TRBJ1-2

cdr3_aa: CASSDFGGSNQPQHF
cdr3_nt: TGTGCCAGCAGTGATTTCGGCGGGTCCAATCAGCCCCAGCATTTT
v_call: TRBV6-1
clone_size: NA
d_call: NA
j_call: TRBJ1-5

cdr3_aa: CASSTRGTAGANVLTF
cdr3_nt: TGTGCCAGCAGTACAAGGGGGACAGCTGGGGCCAACGTCCTGACTTTC
v_call: TRBV3-1/TRBV3-2
clone_size: NA
d_call: TRBD1
j_call: TRBJ2-6

cdr3_aa: CASSPQGGFGSPQHF
cdr3_nt: TGTGCCAGCTCACCACAAGGGGGCTTCGGGTCGCCCCAGCATTTT
v_call: TRBV18
clone_size: NA
d_call: TRBD1
j_call: TRBJ1-5

cdr3_aa: CASSQFAPGTTASGYTF
cdr3_nt: TGTGCCAGCAGCCAATTCGCCCCCGGGACAACAGCATCTGGCTACACCTTC
v_call: TRBV7-8
clone_size: NA
d_call: NA
j_call: TRBJ1-2

cdr3_aa: CASSLVGGGSYGYTF
cdr3_nt: TGTGCCAGCAGCTTGGTTGGGGGGGGCTCCTATGGCTACACCTTC
v_call: TRBV28
clone_size: NA
d_call: NA
j_call: TRBJ1-2

cdr3_aa: CASSLQVNQPQHF
cdr3_nt: TGTGCCAGCAGTTTGCAGGTTAATCAGCCCCAGCATTTT
v_call: TRBV6-5
clone_size: NA
d_call: NA
j_call: TRBJ1-5

cdr3_aa: CASSSGVDYGYTF
cdr3_nt: TGTGCCAGCAGTTCGGGGGTAGACTATGGCTACACCTTC
v_call: TRBV28
clone_size: NA
d_call: NA
j_call: TRBJ1-2

cdr3_aa: CASSLVGQGALKAFF
cdr3_nt: TGTGCCAGCAGCTTAGTCGGACAGGGGGCTCTGAAAGCTTTCTTT
v_call: TRBV11-2
clone_size: NA
d_call: TRBD1
j_call: TRBJ1-1

cdr3_aa: CASSQSWRLAKNIQYF
cdr3_nt: TGTGCCAGCAGCCAGAGCTGGCGGCTAGCCAAAAACATTCAGTACTTC
v_call: TRBV3-1/TRBV3-2
clone_size: NA
d_call: NA
j_call: TRBJ2-4

cdr3_aa: CASSLGQNTEAFF
cdr3_nt: TGTGCCAGCAGTTTGGGGCAGAACACTGAAGCTTTCTTT
v_call: TRBV12-3/TRBV12-4
clone_size: NA
d_call: NA
j_call: TRBJ1-1

cdr3_aa: CASSFSGSYEQYF
cdr3_nt: TGTGCCAGCAGTTTTAGCGGGTCCTACGAGCAGTACTTC
v_call: TRBV7-2
clone_size: NA
d_call: TRBD2
j_call: TRBJ2-7

cdr3_aa: CASSFLGSKPQHF
cdr3_nt: TGTGCCAGCAGTTTCCTCGGGAGCAAGCCCCAGCATTTT
v_call: TRBV28
clone_size: NA
d_call: NA
j_call: TRBJ1-5

cdr3_aa: CASRLGGTFPNGKLFF
cdr3_nt: TGTGCAAGTCGCTTAGGGGGGACATTCCCAAATGGTAAACTGTTTTTT
v_call: TRBV12-2
clone_size: NA
d_call: NA
j_call: TRBJ1-4

cdr3_aa: CASSQGTGWYEQYF
cdr3_nt: TGTGCCAGCAGCCAAGGGACAGGGTGGTACGAGCAGTACTTC
v_call: TRBV6-2/TRBV6-3
clone_size: NA
d_call: TRBD1
j_call: TRBJ2-7

cdr3_aa: CSVNTDRGQEGYTF
cdr3_nt: TGCAGCGTGAATACCGACAGGGGGCAAGAAGGCTACACCTTC
v_call: TRBV29-1
clone_size: NA
d_call: TRBD1
j_call: TRBJ1-2

cdr3_aa: CAISDQPDRGYEQYF
cdr3_nt: TGTGCCATCTCAGACCAACCGGACAGGGGTTACGAGCAGTACTTC
v_call: TRBV10-3
clone_size: NA
d_call: TRBD1
j_call: TRBJ2-7

cdr3_aa: CASSPLAGAGNEQFF
cdr3_nt: TGTGCCAGCAGCCCCTTAGCGGGAGCGGGAAATGAGCAGTTCTTC
v_call: TRBV11-2
clone_size: NA
d_call: TRBD2
j_call: TRBJ2-1

cdr3_aa: CASSQDVAVYEQYF
cdr3_nt: TGTGCCAGCAGCCAAGATGTGGCAGTCTACGAGCAGTACTTC
v_call: TRBV3-1/TRBV3-2
clone_size: NA
d_call: NA
j_call: TRBJ2-7

cdr3_aa: CASSPLTGRENTDTQYF
cdr3_nt: TGTGCCAGCAGCCCCCTTACGGGGCGGGAGAACACAGATACGCAGTATTTT
v_call: TRBV3-1/TRBV3-2
clone_size: NA
d_call: TRBD2
j_call: TRBJ2-3

cdr3_aa: CASSSTSRGSNQPQHF
cdr3_nt: TGTGCCAGCAGTTCGACGTCGCGGGGGAGCAATCAGCCCCAGCATTTT
v_call: TRBV27
clone_size: NA
d_call: NA
j_call: TRBJ1-5

cdr3_aa: CASRGTGDNEKLFF
cdr3_nt: TGTGCCAGCAGAGGTACAGGGGATAATGAAAAACTGTTTTTT
v_call: TRBV6-5
clone_size: NA
d_call: TRBD1
j_call: TRBJ1-4

cdr3_aa: CASSLVGQSNQPQHF
cdr3_nt: TGTGCCAGCAGCTTAGTGGGGCAGAGCAATCAGCCCCAGCATTTT
v_call: TRBV7-8
clone_size: NA
d_call: NA
j_call: TRBJ1-5

cdr3_aa: CASSPDMANYGYTF
cdr3_nt: TGTGCCAGCTCACCGGACATGGCTAACTATGGCTACACCTTC
v_call: TRBV18
clone_size: NA
d_call: NA
j_call: TRBJ1-2